The source of this T cell receptor (beta chain) is a study of regulatory T cells in long-lasting Graves disease. This clonotype was detected ten times or more. Building of the TCR beta libraries involved iRepertoire HTBI primers and Arm-PCR of CDR3 regions. TCRdb passed the multiplex PCR reads through MiXCR, listing each CDR3 protein once. The table has 450,000 to 600,000 distinct CDR3 sequences, roughly 13% seen once. Regarding time point: newly diagnosed GD, antithyroid drugs for less than 3 months. PBMCs provided the RNA from which the TCR library was made. The CDR3 sequence is 12 residues long. V dropped 10 bases and J dropped 5 bases, with 12 bases sitting between them. This sample was shared with a second study, whose subject was T cells in Graves' hyperthyroidism and ophthalmopathy. From that paper: Appearing also in blood were most of the thyroid clonotypes expanded above 0.001. Ophthalmopathy was distinguished from stable hyperthyroidism by 13 V-J signatures.

This TCR came from a man between 25 and 39 years old with Graves disease. The chain links TRBV12-3 or TRBV12-4 to TRBJ2-1; D gene uncertain. The source was peripheral blood mononuclear cells (PBMCs), collected at new diagnosis, from a patient treated with antithyroid drugs. The CDR3 DNA is TGTGCCATCAACCGATCCGACAATGAGCAGTTCTTC. This translates into CAINRSDNEQFF.